These 10 T cell receptor beta chains originate from one sample sequenced in a study of blood T cell repertoires in COVID-19. TCRdb's table, derived via immunoSEQ multiplex PCR, lists solely in-frame clones and lacks some. This table has under 300,000 clones, approximately 81% appearing once. Sequencing was carried out using peripheral blood. These receptors were taken from an older woman with active or convalescent COVID-19.

This chain uses TRBV14 with TRBJ1-6; D might be TRBD1 (5 bases). This CDR3 contains 15 residues. CDR1 is SGHDN, CDR2 FVKESK, per germline. V lost 3 bases and J 7 bases, leaving 13 bases between the germline ends. CDR3 protein: CASSHGGGSNSPLHF. The CDR3 region has the DNA TGTGCCAGCAGCCACGGTGGGGGGTCCAATTCACCCCTCCACTTT.

The chain joins TRBV6-1 to TRBJ2-1, with 11 bases fitting TRBD2. Germline CDR1 MNHNS, CDR2 SASEGT. V lost 3 bases to trimming and J lost 1 base; unmatched junction nucleotides: 8. The CDR3 length is 18 residues. The CDR3 spells CASSEQLAGVVSYNEQFF. The CDR3 region has the DNA TGTGCCAGCAGTGAGCAACTAGCGGGGGTGGTATCCTACAATGAGCAGTTCTTC.

The rearrangement uses TRBV10-2 and TRBJ1-4; unclear D gene. The germline CDR1 and CDR2 sequences are WSHSY and SAAADI. The CDR3 spans 14 residues. The V and J ends lost 7 bases and 7 bases respectively, with 16 bases between them. CDR3 loop: CASKAAWLGEKLFF. CDR3 nucleotide sequence: TGCGCCAGCAAAGCGGCGTGGTTGGGTGAAAAACTGTTTTTT.

This rearrangement joins TRBV2 to TRBJ2-7; the D gene is possibly TRBD1 (5 bases). Per the germline V gene, CDR1 is SNHLY and CDR2 is FYNNEI. V was pared by 4 bases and J by 4 bases, with 8 bases between. The CDR3 has 12 residues. CDR3 sequence reads: CASSVRVYEQYF. CDR3 nucleotides: TGTGCCAGCAGTGTCAGGGTGTACGAGCAGTACTTC.

The chain is built from TRBV29-1 and TRBJ1-2; D not certain. The CDR3 sequence is 11 residues long. V dropped 7 bases and J dropped 7 bases, with 13 bases sitting between them. CDR1 and CDR2 from the germline V gene are SQVTM and ANQGSEA. CDR3 loop: CSAYSAGGYTF. In nucleotides, the CDR3 is TGCAGCGCCTACAGCGCGGGTGGCTACACCTTC.

The V gene is TRBV4-3, the J gene TRBJ2-3; weak D call: TRBD2 (5 bases). The CDR3 consists of 14 residues. V lost 0 bases to trimming and J lost 1 base, with 5 bases between them. CDR1 is LGHNA, CDR2 YSLEER, per germline. The CDR3: CASSQEEGTDTQYF. As DNA, the CDR3 is TGCGCCAGCAGCCAAGAGGAGGGCACAGATACGCAGTATTTT.

V usage is TRBV12-5 and J usage is TRBJ1-2; D unclear. Between the trimmed V and J ends, which lost 1 base and 3 bases, there was a span of 21 bases. The CDR3 length is 18 residues. Per the germline V gene, CDR1 is LGHNT and CDR2 is FRNRAP. CDR3 in DNA: TGTGCTAGTGGTTTGGCTTTCTCTGAGGGAAGAATGGACTATGGCTACACCTTC. Residues: CASGLAFSEGRMDYGYTF.

This clone was counted only a few times. The junction and the germline gene differ at one end; a read error may be behind it. The chain links TRBV5-1 to TRBJ1-1; 8 bases fit TRBD1. The CDR3 runs to 12 residues. Germline CDR1 reads SGHRS; CDR2 reads YFSETQ. The CDR3 loop reads CASSLETGALIF. The CDR3 nucleotides are TGCGCCAGCAGCTTAGAGACAGGGGCTTTGATTTTT.

V usage is TRBV5-4 and J usage is TRBJ1-2; 8 bases fit TRBD1. Germline CDR1 and CDR2: SGHNT and YYREEE (reference sequence). J lost 4 bases, V lost 6 bases, and 8 bases had no gene match. The CDR3 runs to 14 residues. CDR3 nucleotides: TGTGCCAGCATCGAGGACAGGGCCGGCTATGGCTACACCTTC. The encoded protein is CASIEDRAGYGYTF.

The V gene is TRBV19, the J gene TRBJ2-4; 7 bases map to TRBD1. The V gene end was trimmed by 1 base and the J gene end by 6 bases; junction bases not matched to a gene: 3. There are 14 residues in the CDR3. CDR1 is LNHDA and CDR2 is SQIVND in the germline V gene (reference sequence). The CDR3 DNA reads as TGTGCCAGTAGTATAGGCGACAGGGTAAACATTCAGTACTTC. It is translated as CASSIGDRVNIQYF.